These T cell receptor beta chains were read from a single sample in a study of beta chain features in type 1 diabetes. The repertoire was sequenced with immunoSEQ multiplex PCR; TCRdb's copy has only in-frame clones and lacks some. The data show under 300,000 clones, about 26% seen once. Sequencing input: central memory CD4+ T cells from blood. The receptors derive from a man aged 25 to 45 in good health. The conserved cysteine and the conserved F or W are not part of the CDR3 here.

>TRBV25-1|TRBJ2-7
ASSGVEGRGDEQY
>TRBV7-2|TRBJ1-2
ASSLERQGGGYT
>TRBV29-1|TRBJ2-2
SVKNTGELF
>TRBV2|TRBJ2-1
ASRATRESYNEQF
>TRBV7-2|TRBJ2-7
ASSLDRHEQY
>TRBV19|TRBJ1-2
ASSIGQVYGYT
>TRBV7-9|TRBJ1-5
ASSFTGRGQPQH
>TRBV5-1|TRBJ2-1
ASSLELAGEQF
>TRBV5-1|TRBJ1-2
ASSLGTTYGYT
>TRBV7-9|TRBJ2-3
ASSLTSSTDTQY
>TRBV29-1|TRBJ2-1
SAELGQGKNEQF
>TRBV10-3|TRBJ2-1
AISESSNEQF
>TRBV28|TRBJ1-2
ASSFPTSSGYT
>TRBV28|TRBJ2-3
ASRSTTDTQY
>TRBV18|TRBJ2-3
ASMGADTQY
>TRBV6-5|TRBJ2-1
ASSYSRFGEQF
>TRBV7-2|TRBJ2-7
ASSLSRGRGYEQY
>TRBV20-1|TRBJ2-7
SAWGANEQY
>TRBV4-2|TRBJ2-3
ASSQATSKTDTQY
>TRBV10-1|TRBJ2-1
ASSESKAPSGKF
>TRBV28|TRBJ2-5
ASSFTRTSPQETQY
>TRBV19|TRBJ1-1
ASSSQAGTEAF
>TRBV29-1|TRBJ2-7
SVGQGGNEQY
>TRBV6-1|TRBJ2-5
ASSESLGMGETQY
>TRBV30|TRBJ2-7
AWSVGPRYEQY
>TRBV12-2|TRBJ2-1
ASRPRLAGTYNEQF
>TRBV7-9|TRBJ2-1
ASSYPLQGNEQF
>TRBV30|TRBJ2-7
AWSGETGDEQY
>TRBV20-1|TRBJ1-2
SARTGSGYT
>TRBV19|TRBJ1-1
ASKDSNTEAF
>TRBV30|TRBJ2-3
AWTRDSTQY
>TRBV19|TRBJ2-7
ASSDRDGYEQY
>TRBV5-6|TRBJ2-3
ASSFLAEPSTDTQY
>TRBV5-4|TRBJ2-1
ASSLVAGTGVGEQF
>TRBV30|TRBJ2-7
AWGSFGRSEQY
>TRBV19|TRBJ1-2
ASSRNSLQGTYGYT
>TRBV7-6|TRBJ2-1
ASSLGGQGHNEQF
>TRBV7-2|TRBJ2-6
ASRAGQSSGANVLT
>TRBV19|TRBJ1-5
ASSKYGTDNQPQH
>TRBV29-1|TRBJ2-7
SVGQYYEQY
>TRBV4-3|TRBJ2-5
ASSQRVLAGGSGVQETQY
>TRBV6-1|TRBJ2-5
ASGRAGIETQY
>TRBV5-4|TRBJ1-2
ASSSRTGKIYGYT
>TRBV5-1|TRBJ2-1
ASSSIRTAINEQF
>TRBV6-1|TRBJ2-5
ASRQATQY
>TRBV6-1|TRBJ1-3
ASSPTGGNTIY
>TRBV4-3|TRBJ2-7
ASSQEAPYEQY
>TRBV7-9|TRBJ2-3
ASSPTGRGPDTQY
>TRBV4-1|TRBJ2-7
ASSQESGGYEQY
>TRBV7-8|TRBJ2-7
ASTRRTGIYEQY
>TRBV9|TRBJ1-2
ASSVGIGGYT
>TRBV2|TRBJ2-3
ASKRGRTPLTDTQY
>TRBV28|TRBJ2-7
ASTSGQYEQY
>TRBV5-8|TRBJ2-3
ASSLTAPRTDTQY
>TRBV4-2|TRBJ1-6
ASSQDLIGANSPLH
>TRBV29-1|TRBJ1-5
SVGGGDQPQH
>TRBV7-2|TRBJ2-3
ASSLTHGQSQDTQY
>TRBV6-5|TRBJ2-7
ASSPGTGGRNEQY
>TRBV6-6|TRBJ2-5
ASSYPGAYQETQY
>TRBV7-2|TRBJ1-1
ASSSTTGGKAF